The clone carrying this T cell receptor (beta chain) has a handful of counts. The sample is drawn from a study of identical twins. This CDR3 is built from 15 residues. Trimming at V came to 5 bases and at J to 4 bases, leaving 10 bases not matched to a gene. The germline gives CDR1 MNHEY, CDR2 SMNVEV (reference sequence). TCRdb used MiXCR to reprocess the 5' RACE reads, holding one entry per CDR3 protein. The sample carries about 900,000 distinct CDR3 sequences, roughly an eighth recorded once. The same data also contributed to another study, on yellow fever vaccine responses in identical twins.

The clonotype was recovered from a young woman in good health. V is TRBV27 and J is TRBJ1-2, with TRBD1 matching 7 bases. The material sequenced was PBMCs. The CDR3: CASSTNGRDSYGYTF. CDR3 bases: TGTGCCAGCAGTACCAACGGCCGGGACAGCTATGGCTACACCTTC.